This T cell receptor (beta chain) is drawn from a study of identical twins. The CDR3 has 12 residues. Deletions cut 4 bases from V and 3 bases from J, with 9 bases between. Germline V gene data show CDR1 as DFQATT and CDR2 as SNEGSKA (reference sequence). Healthy Caucasians supplied all donations. TCRdb independently ran MiXCR on the 5' RACE reads; one entry per CDR3 protein. The sample has around 960,000 distinct CDR3 sequences; roughly 12% are singletons. Overall study results and limits: Not following the same donors, the study drew its conclusions from cross-sectional statistical analysis. Compared with models, monozygotic twins showed more out-of-frame TCR alpha sharing. Zero-insertion analyses could be partly confounded by invariant MAIT and iNKT cells.

A word on this clonotype: What it recognizes is unknown.

The same data also went into a second study, on yellow fever vaccine responses in identical twins.

V usage is TRBV20-1 and J usage is TRBJ2-5; unclear D gene. Sequenced material: PBMCs. The TCR was taken from a woman aged 18-35 years in good health. The CDR3 region is CSATTEKETQYF. CDR3 coding DNA: TGCAGTGCTACTACAGAAAAAGAGACCCAGTACTTC.